This passage covers 10 T cell receptor beta chains from one sample sequenced in a study of shared clonotypes between healthy human individuals. Profiled with immunoSEQ multiplex PCR; TCRdb holds only in-frame clones, not every one. The sample holds more than 1 million clones, 75% to 80% seen once. What was sequenced was memory CD4+ T cells from PBMCs. Subset meaning: CD45RA-negative fraction. The receptors come from a man aged 18 to 35 in good health. Some clones in this sample may be carry-over from other donors' samples.

A single count supports this clone. The rearrangement links TRBV7-3 to TRBJ2-2; D gene ambiguous. There are 15 residues in the CDR3. Germline assignment: CDR1 SGHTA and CDR2 FQGTGA. Between the trimmed V and J ends, which lost 5 bases and 3 bases, there was a span of 13 bases. CDR3 sequence: CASSPLITYTGELFF. For the CDR3, the DNA is TGTGCCAGCAGCCCGCTAATTACATACACCGGGGAGCTGTTTTTT.

Remarks on this clone: This same CDR3 is encoded by further DNA sequences in the sample. The chain links TRBV28 to TRBJ1-4; D remains unclear. V shed 6 bases and J shed 0 bases, with 8 bases lying between them. This CDR3 has 14 amino acids. Germline V gives CDR1 MDHEN, CDR2 SYDVKM. The CDR3 spells CASSPRATNEKLFF. The CDR3 DNA reads TGTGCCAGCAGCCCACGGGCAACTAATGAAAAACTGTTTTTT.

The rearrangement uses TRBV5-4 and TRBJ2-1, with D perhaps TRBD1 (6 bases). The CDR3 is 14 residues long. The V gene's germline CDR1 is SGHNT and CDR2 YYREEE (reference sequence). V dropped 4 bases and J dropped 5 bases, with 13 bases sitting between them. This CDR3 is CASSPKGEDNEQFF. The CDR3 DNA reads TGTGCCAGCAGCCCTAAGGGGGAAGACAATGAGCAGTTCTTC.

This clone was seen only a few times. The chain couples TRBV18 to TRBJ1-1, with D possibly TRBD1 on 5 matching bases. Germline V gene lookup returns CDR1 KGHSH and CDR2 LQKENI. The CDR3 length is 14 residues. The V and J ends lost 2 bases and 1 base respectively, with 8 bases between them. CDR3 coding DNA: TGTGCCAGCTCACCAGCAGGGACGAACACTGAAGCTTTCTTT. Protein product: CASSPAGTNTEAFF.

The gene calls are TRBV7-2 and TRBJ2-1, with 9 bases identical to TRBD2. Trimming took 1 base from V and 9 from J; bases not matched to a gene: 16. The germline V gene has CDR1 SGHTA and CDR2 FQGNSA. This CDR3 has 18 residues. Here the CDR3 DNA reads TGTGCCAGCAGCTTAGTTTATATGGGGACTAGCTATAAGGGTGAGCAGTTCTTC. It translates to CASSLVYMGTSYKGEQFF.

The CDR3 loop is CASSPQKVGTETDTQYF. CDR3 coding DNA: TGCGCCAGCAGCCCCCAGAAGGTCGGGACTGAGACAGATACGCAGTATTTT. The chain is built from TRBV4-1 and TRBJ2-3, with TRBD2 as a possible D gene (6 bases). The CDR3 has 17 amino acids. Trimming removed 4 bases at V and 3 bases at J, with 20 bases between. CDR1 and CDR2 from the germline V gene are MGHRA and YSYEKL.

This rearrangement joins TRBV7-3 to TRBJ2-2; 13 nucleotides agree with TRBD2. CDR1 and CDR2 (germline): SGHTA, FQGTGA. V lost 5 bases, J lost 3 bases, and 3 bases stayed unmatched. This CDR3 contains 16 residues. This CDR3 reads CASSPGLAGDTGELFF. CDR3 sequence (DNA): TGTGCCAGCAGCCCCGGACTAGCGGGAGACACCGGGGAGCTGTTTTTT.

The chain has TRBV9 and TRBJ2-7; 10 bases are shared with TRBD2. Germline V CDR1 and CDR2: SGDLS, YYNGEE. This CDR3 is 17 amino acids long. The V segment lost 4 bases and the J segment 0 bases; nucleotides outside the gene matches: 10. The CDR3 DNA reads TGTGCCAGCAGCCGCTCTGTCGTAGCGGGAGGCTCCTACGAGCAGTACTTC. Protein product: CASSRSVVAGGSYEQYF.

The J gene is TRBJ2-1, the V gene TRBV27; D may be TRBD1 or TRBD2 (5 bases each). V lost 4 bases to trimming and J lost 4 bases, with 20 bases between them. Germline V gene lookup returns CDR1 MNHEY and CDR2 SMNVEV (reference sequence). This CDR3 contains 17 residues. CDR3 DNA sequence: TGTGCCAGCAGTTCCGCCCCCGGGACCTTAATATACAATGAGCAGTTCTTC. It yields the protein CASSSAPGTLIYNEQFF.

The rearrangement uses TRBV28 and TRBJ2-1, with a weak D call TRBD2 (5 bases). The V and J ends lost 1 base and 10 bases respectively, with 14 bases between them. The CDR3 has 14 residues. Looked up from germline, CDR1 is MDHEN and CDR2 is SYDVKM. CDR3 coding DNA: TGTGCCAGCAGTTTATACGAGGGATATCAGGAGCAGTTCTTC. Amino acids: CASSLYEGYQEQFF.